Below, 2 T cell receptor beta chains from the same sample are listed, as sequenced in a study of shared clonotypes between healthy human individuals (dated by TCRdb to about 2020). The library was produced with the immunoSEQ multiplex PCR assay. TCRdb took this table from immuneACCESS and kept in-frame rearrangements with V and J called. Such tables lack part of the clones; where checked against another copy, unresolved V genes explain under half of the gap, and the rest is unexplained. The sample profile shows some 1,400,000 clones; approximately 97% of them were found once. Jointly, the top ten make up 1.2% of the sample. The sequencing sample was made of naive CD4+ T cells sorted from blood. The cell subset or site label here, explained by the study, means: CD45RA+ positively selected. All receptors derive from a man aged 25-40 years in good health.

V usage is TRBV28 and J usage is TRBJ2-3; TRBD1 matches at 7 bases. V was clipped by 6 bases and J by 6 bases; unmatched bases: 3. Germline V gene lookup returns CDR1 MDHEN and CDR2 SYDVKM. The CDR3 totals 12 residues. The CDR3: CASSDREDTQYF. CDR3 in DNA: TGTGCCAGCAGCGACAGGGAGGATACGCAGTATTTT.

This clone was observed once. The genes are TRBV27 and TRBJ2-7; 10 positions match TRBD2. Germline-derived CDR1 and CDR2 are MNHEY and SMNVEV (reference sequence). V lost 4 bases to trimming and J lost 0 bases; unmatched junction nucleotides: 12. The CDR3 is made up of 18 amino acids. The CDR3 sequence: CASSSPTKLAGSSYEQYF. CDR3 bases: TGTGCCAGCAGTTCGCCCACAAAACTAGCGGGGAGCTCCTACGAGCAGTACTTC.